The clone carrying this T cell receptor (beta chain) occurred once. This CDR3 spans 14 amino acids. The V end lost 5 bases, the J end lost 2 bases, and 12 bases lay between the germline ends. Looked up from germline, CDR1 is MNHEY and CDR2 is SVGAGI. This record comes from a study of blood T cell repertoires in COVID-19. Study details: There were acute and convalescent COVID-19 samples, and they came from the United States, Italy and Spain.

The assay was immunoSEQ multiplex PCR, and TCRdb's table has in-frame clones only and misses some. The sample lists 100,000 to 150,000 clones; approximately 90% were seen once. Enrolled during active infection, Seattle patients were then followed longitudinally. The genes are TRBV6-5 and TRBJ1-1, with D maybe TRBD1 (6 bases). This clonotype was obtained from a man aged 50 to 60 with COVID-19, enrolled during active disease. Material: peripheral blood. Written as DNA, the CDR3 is TGTGCCAGCAGTCTAACGGGACATAACACTGAAGCTTTCTTT. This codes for CASSLTGHNTEAFF.